This T cell receptor (beta chain) was sequenced in a study of T-cell memory formation after mild COVID-19 (TCRdb year 2021). Background for the entire study: TCR sequence clusters from the two donors were found to be largely donor specific. T-cell clones expanding and contracting after mild COVID-19 in two donors were tracked by longitudinal TCRalpha and TCRbeta repertoire sequencing. Two young, previously healthy adult volunteers, one female and one male, were included in the cohort. Broad study findings and their caveats: Contracting CD4+ clones appeared mostly in the CM and EM memory subsets, whereas CD8+ clones were enriched in EMRA. SARS-CoV-2 specificity of the second-wave clones peaking on day 37 was not confirmed. Clones that contracted from day 15 to 85 showed balanced CD4/CD8 phenotypes, whereas a second wave of clones that expanded from day 15 to 37 leaned towards CD4+. Only a couple of mild cases were covered by the study, and larger cohorts that include severe cases with pre-infection samples were considered necessary. Some responding clones were detected in pre-infection memory, which suggested that pre-existing cross-reactive memory T cells had joined the SARS-CoV-2 response.

The sequencer listed for this sample is Illumina NovaSeq 6000. TCRalpha and TCRbeta cDNA libraries were built by 5'RACE with constant-segment primers, adding sample barcodes and unique molecular identifiers. RNA was extracted from every sample with Trizol reagent. Library amplification was performed in two PCR steps, and a second sample barcode and Illumina TruSeq adapters were introduced in the second step. Sequencing of libraries was performed on an Illumina NovaSeq with 2 x 150 bp paired-end reads. As for how the authors treated the data: With migec v1.2.7, reads were demultiplexed and then collapsed into UMI-guided consensus sequences. Using mixcr v2.1.11, the UMI consensuses were aligned to TRA and TRB V and J templates and assembled into clonotypes. A clonotype was counted as expanded or contracted only when both edgeR and NoisET called the clonotype significant, with the noise models trained on biological replicates. For edgeR calls, the cutoffs were a false discovery rate-adjusted p below 0.01 and a log2 fold-change threshold of 1. PCA with hierarchical clustering of max-normalized trajectories of the 1000 most abundant clonotypes was used as exploratory dynamics analysis. Separately sequenced CD4+ and CD8+ repertoires were used to assign a CD4 or CD8 phenotype to each responding clone. TCRdb ran its own pipeline on the public reads, namely fastp trimming at Q25 and MiXCR clone calling, and kept in-frame beta chains. Duplicate CDR3 protein sequences are folded into a single record with the most common DNA and genes. These V and J calls derive from TCRdb rather than the authors' analysis. This sample comprises 350,000 or so distinct CDR3 sequences, 20% to 25% of them detected only once. The ten largest clones represent roughly a fifth of the sample.

This clonotype was counted between two and nine times. What this receptor recognizes is not known. No per-base quality is available; no much larger clone lies one base away. PBMCs were isolated by Ficoll-Paque density gradient centrifugation. The CDR3 has 16 amino acids, counting the end cysteine and phenylalanine. The retained sequence is limited to the CDR3, 48 bases, with the frame set at the first base. V loses 3 bases at its end and J loses 8 bases; junction bases beyond the gene matches: 11. CDR1 and CDR2 are read off the germline V gene (reference sequence) as MNHEY and SMNVEV. The TCR sequence derives from a man aged 18 to 30 who had mild COVID-19 (a few samples of this study predate the infection). The sample titles of this study are shuffled in the database, so cell type and time point are left out; the donor was told from shared clones. In this chain, TRBV27 is recombined with TRBJ2-1; 9 nucleotides in the junction match TRBD2. Sequences were obtained from PBMCs or a T cell subset sorted from them (not recorded which). Read as DNA, the sequence is TGTGCCAGCAGTTTCGTAATAGCGGGGGACGGGGATGAGCAGTTCTTC. Its translation reads: CASSFVIAGDGDEQFF.